This T cell receptor (beta chain) stems from a study of blood T cell repertoires in COVID-19. Study summary: The samples span acute and convalescent COVID-19 from the United States, Italy and Spain. PBMCs, B-cell-depleted T cells, or T cells were the source of the cDNA or gDNA that made up the material.

Per the original methods: Reference gene primer amplification gave estimated nucleated cell counts. Clones were sequenced by immunoSEQ multiplex PCR, and TCRdb holds only the in-frame ones, with some missing. For V, J and clone size, that table is used; D and trimming come from the DNA. The repertoire consists of hundreds of thousands of clones, with roughly 90% occurring once and the leading ten covering roughly 4%. Germline loops: CDR1 LGHNT, CDR2 FRNRAP. The CDR3 is 14 amino acids. V lost 7 bases and J 3 bases, leaving 13 bases between the germline ends. Material: peripheral blood. The sequence was obtained from a woman between 45 and 60 years old with active or convalescent COVID-19. This chain joins TRBV12-5 and TRBJ1-5; perhaps TRBD1 as D (5 bases). CDR3 sequence reads: CASAGDGYNQPQHF. DNA of the CDR3: TGTGCTAGTGCGGGGGACGGTTACAATCAGCCCCAGCATTTT.